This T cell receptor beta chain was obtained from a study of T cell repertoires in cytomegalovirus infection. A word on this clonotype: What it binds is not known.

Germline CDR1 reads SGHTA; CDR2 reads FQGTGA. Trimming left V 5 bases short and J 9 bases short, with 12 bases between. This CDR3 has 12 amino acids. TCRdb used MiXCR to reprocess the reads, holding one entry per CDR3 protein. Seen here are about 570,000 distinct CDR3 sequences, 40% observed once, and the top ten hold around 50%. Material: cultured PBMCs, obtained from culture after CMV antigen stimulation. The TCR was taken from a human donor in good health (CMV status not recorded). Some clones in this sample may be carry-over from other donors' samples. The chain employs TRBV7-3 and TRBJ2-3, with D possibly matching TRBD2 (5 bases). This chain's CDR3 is CASSPELDTQYF. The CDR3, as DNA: TGTGCCAGCAGCCCCGAACTAGACACGCAGTATTTT.